The clone carrying this TCR beta chain showed up many times. The data were taken from a study of regulatory T cells in long-lasting Graves disease. This CDR3 is built from 13 residues. V lost 4 bases, J lost 3 bases, and 10 bases lay in between. Germline CDR1 and CDR2: SNHLY and FYNNEI. Time point indicated: newly diagnosed GD, antithyroid drugs for less than 3 months. TCR sequences were obtained from RNA taken from PBMCs. For TCR beta, libraries came from iRepertoire HTBI primers and Arm-PCR of CDR3 regions. TCRdb re-called the multiplex PCR reads with MiXCR, one entry per CDR3 protein. The data show under 800,000 distinct CDR3 sequences, roughly 16% seen once. Separately, the same data were catalogued under a study of T cells in Graves' hyperthyroidism and ophthalmopathy. In that study: The study excluded patients with uncontrolled infection, other autoimmune disease, pregnancy or lactation.

The source is a woman aged 25 to 39 with Graves disease. The source was peripheral blood mononuclear cells (PBMCs), collected at new diagnosis, from a patient treated with antithyroid drugs. The chain joins TRBV2 to TRBJ2-7; D unclear. The CDR3 DNA follows: TGTGCCAGCAGTGTCAAGGGTTACTACGAGCAGTACTTC. Translated, it gives CASSVKGYYEQYF.